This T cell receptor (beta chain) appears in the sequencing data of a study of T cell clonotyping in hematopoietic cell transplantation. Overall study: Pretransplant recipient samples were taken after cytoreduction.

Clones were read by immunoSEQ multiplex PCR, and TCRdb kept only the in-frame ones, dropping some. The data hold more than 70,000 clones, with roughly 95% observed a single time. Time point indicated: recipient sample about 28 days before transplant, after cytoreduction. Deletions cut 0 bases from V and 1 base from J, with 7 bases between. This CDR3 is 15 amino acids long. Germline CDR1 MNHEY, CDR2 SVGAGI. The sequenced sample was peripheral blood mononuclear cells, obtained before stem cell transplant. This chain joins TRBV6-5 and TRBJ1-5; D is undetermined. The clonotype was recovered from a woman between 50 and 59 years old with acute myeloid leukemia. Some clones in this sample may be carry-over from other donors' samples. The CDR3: CASSYSSGSNQPQHF. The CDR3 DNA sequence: TGTGCCAGCAGTTACTCCTCTGGGAGCAATCAGCCCCAGCATTTT.